This TCR beta chain emerged from a study of CD8+ T cells in alopecia areata. Study context: Oral tofacitinib (5 to 10 mg twice daily) was administered to treated patients.

Study results and limitations: Higher clonality and more expanded CD8+ clones appeared in lesional than normal scalp.

Worth noting for this clone: Its antigen is undetermined.

The treatment is: oral pan-JAK inhibitor, 5-10 mg twice daily. The CDR3 runs 12 residues. The germline V gene has CDR1 SGHDT and CDR2 YYEEEE. As the sequencing template, cDNA was produced by extracting RNA and reverse transcribing it. Produced via immunoSEQ multiplex PCR; TCRdb's table is partial and in-frame only. The repertoire holds about 270,000 clones, with around three fifths as singletons. Sequencing used CD4+ T cells sorted from blood, obtained between weeks 51 and 54, from a patient treated with tofacitinib. J is TRBJ2-7 and V is TRBV5-6, with a tentative D call TRBD1 (6 bases). The receptor was derived from a human donor with alopecia areata. The chain's CDR3 is CAGAGAAYEQYF. In DNA form, the CDR3 reads TGTGCAGGAGCAGGGGCCGCCTACGAGCAGTACTTC.